The clone carrying this T cell receptor beta chain was picked up one time. Its cognate antigen is unknown. The repertoire was sequenced with immunoSEQ multiplex PCR; TCRdb's copy has only in-frame clones and lacks some. The sample includes roughly 40,000 clones, around 81% of them seen just once. These data are taken from a study of T cell responses to AZD1222 COVID-19 vaccine. Study-wide background: The study pooled second doses at about 4 or about 12 weeks. Whole-study findings and limits: Donors were mostly white British, more females; clonal diversity possibly underestimated. Sampling captured repertoires only after the peak T cell response.

The source was peripheral blood, collected on day 0 of AZD1222 vaccination. The TCR originated in an adult in good health.

This chain's CDR3 is CASSPPLSGVNIQYF. The CDR3 bases are TGTGCCAGCAGCCCTCCCCTAAGCGGGGTAAACATTCAGTACTTC. The V gene is TRBV28, the J gene TRBJ2-4, with 7 nucleotides matching TRBD2. The germline V gene encodes CDR1 MDHEN and CDR2 SYDVKM. V was clipped by 6 bases and J by 6 bases; unmatched bases: 11. The CDR3 extends over 15 amino acids.